Shown below are 7 T cell receptor beta chains from a single sample sequenced in a study of control samples from healthy donors and cancer patients. Some clones are missing from TCRdb's copy, which holds only in-frame ones; the method was immunoSEQ multiplex PCR. The table records 50,000 to 65,000 clones, 90% of them present only once. The sequenced sample consisted of PBMCs. These receptors were collected from a woman aged 45-65 years with colorectal cancer.

The gene calls are TRBV6-5 and TRBJ2-3; TRBD1 aligns across 12 bases. The CDR3 loop spans 14 amino acids. Germline V gene sequence: CDR1 MNHEY, CDR2 SVGAGI. With 6 bases clipped from V and 6 bases from J, the junction kept 4 bases outside the gene matches. The CDR3, as DNA: TGTGCCAGCAGGGGGACAGGGGGCAGGGATACGCAGTATTTT. Encoded protein: CASRGTGGRDTQYF.

This clone has a single count. The chain carries TRBV29-1 and TRBJ1-2; D unresolved. The CDR3 sequence is 13 residues long. The germline V gene encodes CDR1 SQVTM and CDR2 ANQGSEA. V lost 4 bases and J 0 bases, leaving 9 bases between the germline ends. The CDR3 is CSVVVNPNYGYTF. The CDR3 DNA reads TGCAGCGTTGTGGTTAACCCTAACTATGGCTACACCTTC.

The rearrangement links TRBV18 to TRBJ1-1; D not resolved. Trimming shortened V by 3 bases and J by 3 bases, and 8 bases separated the two germline ends. The V gene's germline CDR1 is KGHSH and CDR2 LQKENI. CDR3 length equals 13 residues. Written as DNA, the CDR3 is TGTGCCAGCTCACCTAGTTTTGACACTGAAGCTTTCTTT. Protein product: CASSPSFDTEAFF.

The chain joins TRBV11-2 to TRBJ2-7, with D possibly matching TRBD2 (5 bases). In germline, CDR1 is SGHAT, CDR2 FQNNGV. The CDR3 extends over 14 amino acids. With 5 bases removed from V and 6 bases from J, the gap between germline ends came to 17 bases. CDR3 region: CASSPLGVYGEQYF. CDR3 sequence (DNA): TGTGCCAGCAGCCCCTTGGGAGTGTACGGCGAGCAGTACTTC.

The chain employs TRBV5-1 and TRBJ1-4; D might be TRBD1 (5 bases). The CDR3 is 13 amino acids. Between the trimmed V and J ends, which lost 5 bases and 8 bases, there was a span of 13 bases. CDR1 is SGHRS and CDR2 is YFSETQ in the germline V gene. The CDR3 DNA is TGCGCCAGCAGTCAAGGGGATGGGGAAAAACTGTTTTTT. It encodes CASSQGDGEKLFF.

The chain carries TRBV6-1 and TRBJ2-3, with unresolved D. Germline CDR1 reads MNHNS; CDR2 reads SASEGT. Trimming removed 2 bases from V and 2 bases from J, with 8 bases in between. The CDR3 covers 14 residues. The CDR3 loop reads CASSEFSITDTQYF. In DNA, the CDR3 is TGTGCCAGCAGTGAATTCAGCATCACAGATACGCAGTATTTT.

The chain has TRBV19 and TRBJ1-1; no reliable D call. V dropped 1 base and J dropped 0 bases, with 12 bases sitting between them. The CDR3 consists of 16 residues. The germline CDR1 and CDR2 sequences are LNHDA and SQIVND (reference sequence). CDR3 in amino acids: CASSIVANGLNTEAFF. CDR3 nucleotide sequence: TGTGCCAGTAGTATAGTCGCCAATGGGTTGAACACTGAAGCTTTCTTT.